One and the same sample provided the 12 T cell receptor beta chains below, sequenced in a study of CD8+CD57+ T cells in acquired aplastic anemia. The study profiled TCR beta VDJ and CDR3 using genomic DNA as template. TCRdb re-called the reads through MiXCR, storing one row per CDR3 protein. In the table there are fewer than 200,000 distinct CDR3 sequences, 65% to 75% of which are singletons. Flow cytometry had shown expanded CD8+CD57+ cells in the patients chosen for sequencing. The sequencing input was sorted CD4+, CD8+, or CD8+CD57+ T cells (not recorded which) from PBMCs. The receptors come from a human donor with aplastic anemia.

CDR3 bases: TGTGCCACCAGTGATCACGCCCCCGGGACCCTGGATAGCAATCAGCCCCAGCATTTT. Its translation is CATSDHAPGTLDSNQPQHF. The chain carries TRBV24-1 and TRBJ1-5; tentatively, D is TRBD1 (5 bases). The CDR3 is made up of 19 amino acids. Looked up from germline, CDR1 is KGHDR and CDR2 is SFDVKD. The ends were cut back, 3 bases at V and 0 bases at J, with 20 bases in the middle.

This sequence joins TRBV14 and TRBJ2-7; TRBD2 agrees at 9 bases. V was pared by 6 bases and J by 5 bases, with 11 bases of the junction left unmatched. Looked up from germline, CDR1 is SGHDN and CDR2 is FVKESK. The CDR3 spans 15 residues. The chain's CDR3 is CASSLPGTSLHEQYF. For the CDR3, the DNA is TGTGCCAGCAGTCTTCCCGGGACTAGCTTGCACGAGCAGTACTTC.

About this clonotype: One end of the junction fails to match germline, which may point to a read error. V and J are TRBV20-1 and TRBJ1-2; no clear D gene. CDR1 and CDR2 from the germline V gene are DFQATT and SNEGSKA (reference sequence). The CDR3 is 13 amino acids. The CDR3 DNA follows: TGCAGTGCAGAGCAGAGAACTAACTGTGGCTACACCTTC. Translating gives CSAEQRTNCGYTF.

The chain links TRBV7-6 to TRBJ2-5; D perhaps matches TRBD2 (6 bases). V was shortened by 5 bases and J by 1 base, with 11 bases between the two germline ends. Germline loops: CDR1 SGHVS, CDR2 FNYEAQ. The length of the CDR3 is 14 residues. CDR3 sequence: CASSPPGLQETQYF. The CDR3 DNA reads TGTGCCAGCAGCCCACCGGGACTCCAAGAGACCCAGTACTTC. Full variable domain (outside the CDR3, taken from reference TRBV7-6 and TRBJ2-5): GAGVSQSPRYKVTKRGQDVALRCDPISGHVSLYWYRQALGQGPEFLTYFNYEAQQDKSGLPNDRFSAERPEGSISTLTIQRTEQRDSAMYRCASSPPGLQETQYFGPGTRLLVL.

This chain connects TRBV19 to TRBJ1-4; D not certain. Germline V CDR1 and CDR2: LNHDA, SQIVND (reference sequence). V was shortened by 8 bases and J by 3 bases, with 13 bases between the two germline ends. This CDR3 has 14 amino acids. The CDR3, as DNA: TGTGCCAGTCTTGCTCGGGCCCCTAATGAAAAACTGTTTTTT. This encodes CASLARAPNEKLFF.

The chain uses TRBV7-8 and TRBJ1-3, with 9 bases aligning to TRBD1. This CDR3 comprises 18 residues. J lost 2 bases, V lost 5 bases, and 13 bases had no gene match. Germline loops: CDR1 SGHVS, CDR2 FQNEAQ. CDR3 region: CASSLKIFRDRAGNTIYF. The CDR3 region has the DNA TGTGCCAGCAGCCTAAAGATCTTCCGGGACAGGGCTGGAAACACCATATATTTT.

Of note for this clonotype: The junction differs from germline at one of its ends, possibly a read error. J is TRBJ2-7 and V is TRBV7-9; D is perhaps TRBD1 (6 bases). Germline-derived CDR1 and CDR2 are SEHNR and FQNEAQ (reference sequence). The CDR3 contains 13 residues. The DNA for the CDR3 is TGTGCCAGCGGCTTAGACAGGTTCTACGAGCAGTACTTC. This encodes CASGLDRFYEQYF. Full variable domain (outside the CDR3, taken from reference TRBV7-9 and TRBJ2-7): DTGVSQNPRHKITKRGQNVTFRCDPISEHNRLYWYRQTLGQGPEFLTYFQNEAQLEKSRLLSDRFSAERPKGSFSTLEIQRTEQGDSAMYLCASGLDRFYEQYFGPGTRLTVT.

The chain combines TRBV10-3 with TRBJ1-6; tentatively, D is TRBD1 (5 bases). Germline loops: CDR1 ENHRY, CDR2 SYGVKD. This CDR3 has 12 residues. Trimming cost V 9 bases and J 6 bases, with 9 bases left between them. Written as DNA, the CDR3 is TGTGCCATGCGGGACGGTAATTCACCCCTCCACTTT. Translated, it gives CAMRDGNSPLHF.

This CDR3 reads CASSAGDRGSSYEQYF. CDR3 in DNA: TGTGCCAGCAGCGCGGGGGACAGGGGCAGCTCCTACGAGCAGTACTTC. The rearrangement links TRBV7-3 to TRBJ2-7; TRBD1 matches 10 bases. The CDR3 contains 16 residues. The junction had 7 bases not matched to a gene; V was cut back by 5 bases and J by 0 bases. CDR1 and CDR2 from the germline V gene are SGHTA and FQGTGA.

V and J are TRBV10-3 and TRBJ2-1; D possibly corresponds to TRBD2 (5 bases). The V end lost 4 bases, the J end lost 0 bases, and 13 bases lay between the germline ends. Germline CDR1 and CDR2: ENHRY and SYGVKD. This CDR3 contains 16 residues. The CDR3 protein is CAISVSDRGSYNEQFF. The CDR3 DNA reads TGTGCCATCAGTGTGTCGGATCGGGGCTCCTACAATGAGCAGTTCTTC.

V gene TRBV19 combines with J gene TRBJ1-1; tentatively, D is TRBD1 (5 bases). The V end was cut by 6 bases, the J end by 5 bases, with 16 bases between. The CDR3 runs to 14 residues. Looked up from germline, CDR1 is LNHDA and CDR2 is SQIVND (reference sequence). Here the CDR3 DNA reads TGTGCCAGTAGCCTATACTCACGGGGGACTGAAGCTTTCTTT. It translates to CASSLYSRGTEAFF.

Only one count was recorded for this clonotype. The rearrangement uses TRBV7-3 and TRBJ2-1; 7 bases map to TRBD2. The CDR3 length is 15 residues. V shed 5 bases and J 1 base; nucleotides not matched to a gene: 5. Germline lookup yields CDR1 SGHTA and CDR2 FQGTGA. The CDR3 DNA reads as TGTGCCAGCAGCCCTCGGCGGGAGTCCTACAATGAGCAGTTCTTC. Residues: CASSPRRESYNEQFF.